These 24 T cell receptor beta chains came from one sample sequenced in a study of early T cells in non-severe SARS-CoV-2 infection. In TCRdb, the 5' RACE reads were re-called with MiXCR into one record per CDR3 protein. The table records tens of thousands of distinct CDR3 sequences, 7.5% to 9.5% of them present only once. Sequenced here: whole blood, sampled at baseline. Source of these receptors: an adult who was a healthcare worker with PCR-confirmed SARS-CoV-2 infection or an uninfected control (not recorded which).

This clonotype was seen more than once but under ten times. This rearrangement joins TRBV27 to TRBJ1-2; a weak D match, TRBD1 (6 bases). The germline V and J ends were trimmed by 2 bases and 6 bases, with 13 bases remaining between them. The CDR3 runs 14 residues. The germline V gene has CDR1 MNHEY and CDR2 SMNVEV (reference sequence). The CDR3 sequence is CASSLRGTGHGYTF. The DNA for the CDR3 is TGTGCCAGCAGTTTAAGGGGGACCGGGCATGGCTACACCTTC.

This chain links TRBV7-9 with TRBJ2-5; TRBD1 might be the D (5 bases). This CDR3 spans 12 amino acids. Germline-derived CDR1 and CDR2 are SEHNR and FQNEAQ (reference sequence). V lost 5 bases and J 10 bases, leaving 14 bases between the germline ends. CDR3 region: CASSTRTFLQYF. CDR3 in DNA: TGTGCCAGCAGCACCCGGACATTCCTCCAGTACTTC.

The chain couples TRBV19 to TRBJ2-1; no clear D. V was cut by 6 bases and J by 7 bases, with 16 bases left in between. Germline assignment: CDR1 LNHDA and CDR2 SQIVND (reference sequence). The CDR3 has 14 residues. The CDR3 spells CASSPQGRVNEQFF. The CDR3 DNA reads TGTGCCAGTAGCCCCCAAGGACGGGTAAATGAGCAGTTCTTC.

Many counts were recorded for this clonotype. The V and J genes are TRBV5-1 and TRBJ2-5; D is unclear. The V end was cut by 5 bases, the J end by 2 bases, with 7 bases between. Per germline, CDR1 SGHRS and CDR2 YFSETQ. The CDR3 runs 12 residues. In DNA form, the CDR3 reads TGCGCCAGCAGAAAAAATCAAGAGACCCAGTACTTC. Translation: CASRKNQETQYF.

There are many counts of this clonotype. The rearrangement joins TRBV2 to TRBJ2-7; 9 bases fit TRBD1. V lost 4 bases to trimming and J lost 9 bases; unmatched junction nucleotides: 4. Germline CDR1 SNHLY, CDR2 FYNNEI. The CDR3 is 12 amino acids. The CDR3 DNA sequence: TGTGCCAGCAGTGGGGACAGGGTTTGGCAGTACTTC. It codes for CASSGDRVWQYF.

This clonotype was observed a handful of times. The chain is built from TRBV4-2 and TRBJ2-1, with 12 bases lining up with TRBD2. Germline V CDR1 and CDR2: LGHNA, YNFKEQ. This CDR3 contains 16 residues. V lost 3 bases and J lost 8; bases outside the gene matches: 8. This CDR3 reads CASSQTLAGGVDEQFF. The DNA of the CDR3 is TGTGCCAGCAGCCAGACCCTAGCGGGGGGGGTCGATGAGCAGTTCTTC.

This sequence joins TRBV27 and TRBJ1-6, with a tentative D call TRBD1 (6 bases). Trimming pared 4 bases from V and 11 bases from J, leaving 21 bases between. Germline V gives CDR1 MNHEY, CDR2 SMNVEV (reference sequence). The CDR3 loop spans 16 amino acids. The CDR3 DNA sequence: TGTGCCAGCAGTTCAGCTGACAGGACTAAACGGGCACCCCTCCACTTT. This encodes CASSSADRTKRAPLHF.

This clonotype was picked up a small number of times. V usage is TRBV29-1 and J usage is TRBJ1-2; 7 bases line up with TRBD1. V was clipped by 7 bases and J by 6 bases; unmatched bases: 5. Germline V gene sequence: CDR1 SQVTM, CDR2 ANQGSEA. The CDR3 totals 11 residues. The CDR3 DNA reads as TGCAGCGCTGCGACAGGGAATGGCTACACCTTC. Residues: CSAATGNGYTF.

This clonotype has a count of ten or more. This chain links TRBV3-1 with TRBJ1-6; the D is unclear. V lost 4 bases to trimming and J lost 7 bases, with 14 bases between them. The CDR3 consists of 15 residues. From germline, CDR1 is LGHDT and CDR2 YNNKEL (reference sequence). Here the CDR3 reads CASSPKGRRNSPLHF. The CDR3 coding sequence is TGTGCCAGCAGCCCTAAAGGACGGCGGAATTCACCCCTCCACTTT.

This clonotype was seen repeatedly, ten times or more. V and J are TRBV6-1 and TRBJ2-7; 9 positions agree with TRBD1. Losses at the gene ends were 6 bases for V and 4 bases for J; bases not matched to a gene: 7. Germline V gives CDR1 MNHNS, CDR2 SASEGT. CDR3 length: 14 amino acids. The CDR3 sequence is CASRTTTGGYEQYF. The CDR3 DNA reads as TGTGCCAGCAGGACGACGACAGGGGGGTACGAGCAGTACTTC.

The rearrangement links TRBV6-6 to TRBJ2-7, with D possibly being TRBD1 (6 bases). This CDR3 comprises 14 residues. CDR1 is MNHNY and CDR2 is SVGAGI in the germline V gene (reference sequence). V was cut by 6 bases and J by 0 bases, with 12 bases left in between. CDR3 residues: CASREGQSSYEQYF. CDR3 in DNA: TGTGCCAGCAGAGAAGGACAGAGCTCCTACGAGCAGTACTTC.

This clonotype was seen ten or more times. The rearrangement uses TRBV20-1 and TRBJ2-3; 10 bases line up with TRBD2. Germline lookup yields CDR1 DFQATT and CDR2 SNEGSKA (reference sequence). There are 15 residues in the CDR3. The J segment lost 3 bases and the V segment lost 3 bases, leaving 6 bases of the junction unmatched. CDR3 nucleotide sequence: TGCAGTGCTAGTAGGCCTAGCGGGAGAACAGATACGCAGTATTTT. It yields the protein CSASRPSGRTDTQYF.

This clonotype was observed a few times. The chain carries TRBV6-2 or TRBV6-3 and TRBJ2-4; weak D call: TRBD1 (6 bases). The length of the CDR3 is 15 residues. CDR1 and CDR2 (germline): MNHEY, SVGEGT. V dropped 6 bases and J dropped 6 bases, with 18 bases sitting between them. CDR3 DNA sequence: TGTGCCAGCAGGCCTACAGGGCGTGAGCGAAACATTCAGTACTTC. Translated: CASRPTGRERNIQYF.

This clonotype was picked up a small number of times. This chain connects TRBV4-1 to TRBJ1-6; D may be TRBD1 (5 bases). This CDR3 has 15 amino acids. The germline V and J ends were trimmed by 2 bases and 10 bases, with 15 bases remaining between them. The germline V gene encodes CDR1 MGHRA and CDR2 YSYEKL. The CDR3 DNA reads TGCGCCAGCAGCCAAACGGCAGGGATAGGATCACCCCTCCACTTT. Protein sequence: CASSQTAGIGSPLHF.

This clonotype was counted at least ten times. The chain joins TRBV24-1 to TRBJ1-2, with no clear D. The CDR3 has 16 residues. Germline CDR1 KGHDR, CDR2 SFDVKD. V shed 3 bases and J shed 4 bases, with 17 bases lying between them. CDR3 loop: CATSDPNPSGFYGYTF. CDR3 sequence (DNA): TGTGCCACCAGTGATCCCAATCCCTCAGGCTTCTATGGCTACACCTTC.

Details on this clonotype: The DNA is omitted, as the CDR3 cannot be located on it reliably, and the CDR3 follows TCRdb's listing. This sequence joins TRBV12-3 or TRBV12-4 and TRBJ2-7; TRBD1 is the table's D call, not checked against the DNA. The CDR3 is made up of 14 amino acids, end residues included. This CDR3 is CASSFGPGGYEQYF.

The chain recombines TRBV7-2 with TRBJ1-1; D not resolved. CDR1 is SGHTA, CDR2 FQGNSA, per germline. This CDR3 spans 14 amino acids. V lost 1 base and J lost 8, with 14 bases in between. DNA of the CDR3: TGTGCCAGCAGCTTAGTTAGTTTACTTCGCGAAGCTTTCTTT. The encoded protein is CASSLVSLLREAFF.

This clonotype was detected many times. The V call is TRBV7-9, the J call TRBJ1-2; D unresolved. CDR1 is SEHNR, CDR2 FQNEAQ, per germline (reference sequence). V lost 4 bases, J lost 7 bases, and 16 bases lay in between. CDR3 length: 14 amino acids. CDR3 bases: TGTGCCAGCAGCTCCACCGATGGGGTGCCTGGCTACACCTTC. Protein product: CASSSTDGVPGYTF.

This clonotype was counted a few times. This chain joins TRBV7-2 and TRBJ2-3; 7 bases match TRBD2. CDR1 and CDR2 (germline): SGHTA, FQGNSA. This CDR3 has 14 amino acids. The J segment lost 4 bases and the V segment lost 5 bases, leaving 6 bases of the junction unmatched. The CDR3 DNA reads as TGTGCCAGCAGCCGGCGGACTAGGGCAGATACGCAGTATTTT. Translated, it gives CASSRRTRADTQYF.

This chain joins TRBV7-2 and TRBJ2-2; 9 nucleotides align to TRBD2. Germline lookup yields CDR1 SGHTA and CDR2 FQGNSA. This CDR3 has 16 residues. J gave up 3 bases and V 2 bases, and 4 bases lay outside the gene matches. The CDR3 DNA reads TGTGCCAGCAGCTTAAGGCTAGCGGGACACACCGGGGAGCTGTTTTTT. Translated: CASSLRLAGHTGELFF.

This clonotype was observed many times. V and J are TRBV4-2 and TRBJ1-4, with D hard to call. The CDR3 extends over 13 amino acids. With 2 bases removed from V and 8 bases from J, the gap between germline ends came to 9 bases. Germline V gene lookup returns CDR1 LGHNA and CDR2 YNFKEQ. CDR3 sequence: CASSQIKAEKLFF. The DNA of the CDR3 is TGTGCCAGCAGCCAAATTAAAGCAGAAAAACTGTTTTTT.

This clonotype showed up many times. The rearrangement links TRBV7-9 to TRBJ1-3, with D possibly TRBD1 on 5 matching bases. V shed 5 bases and J shed 2 bases, with 13 bases lying between them. The CDR3 loop spans 15 amino acids. The germline V gene encodes CDR1 SEHNR and CDR2 FQNEAQ (reference sequence). Here the CDR3 reads CASSPTRGTGNTIYF. In DNA form, the CDR3 reads TGTGCCAGCAGCCCAACACGGGGGACTGGAAACACCATATATTTT.

The chain is built from TRBV7-6 and TRBJ2-3, with 7 bases fitting TRBD2. CDR3 size: 15 residues. J lost 6 bases, V lost 3 bases, and 9 bases had no gene match. Germline loops: CDR1 SGHVS, CDR2 FNYEAQ. In DNA form, the CDR3 reads TGTGCCAGCAGCTTTGACCCGGGAGGCTCCGATACGCAGTATTTT. This gives the protein CASSFDPGGSDTQYF.

The table lists this clonotype with a few counts. The rearrangement links TRBV12-3 or TRBV12-4 to TRBJ2-2; the match to TRBD2 covers 11 bases. Trimming removed 5 bases from V and 5 bases from J; junction bases left unmatched: 10. The CDR3 totals 17 residues. CDR3 nucleotide sequence: TGTGCCAGCAGTCGACTAGCGGGAACGGGAGAAACCGGGGAGCTGTTTTTT. Translated, it gives CASSRLAGTGETGELFF.